One sample yielded the 32 T cell receptor beta chains listed below, sequenced in a study of blood T cell repertoires in COVID-19. Clones were sequenced by immunoSEQ multiplex PCR, and TCRdb holds only the in-frame ones, with some missing. The data hold fewer than 120,000 clones, with approximately 79% observed a single time. Sample: peripheral blood. Receptors were obtained from a woman older than 75 with active or convalescent COVID-19.

This chain joins TRBV30 and TRBJ2-7; no clear D. V gave up 7 bases and J gave up 0 bases, with 10 bases separating them. CDR1 and CDR2 (germline): GTSNPN, SVGIG (reference sequence). CDR3 length: 12 amino acids. CDR3: CAFGLSSYEQYF. CDR3 sequence (DNA): TGTGCCTTCGGGTTAAGCTCCTACGAGCAGTACTTC.

The chain uses TRBV11-2 and TRBJ2-7; D ambiguous. The germline V gene has CDR1 SGHAT and CDR2 FQNNGV. This CDR3 is built from 14 residues. Trimming removed 1 base at V and 2 bases at J, with 9 bases between. The CDR3 region is CASSLGASPYEQYF. The CDR3 DNA follows: TGTGCCAGCAGCTTAGGGGCCTCCCCCTACGAGCAGTACTTC. Full variable domain (remainder filled in from reference TRBV11-2 and TRBJ2-7): EAGVAQSPRYKIIEKRQSVAFWCNPISGHATLYWYQQILGQGPKLLIQFQNNGVVDDSQLPKDRFSAERLKGVDSTLKIQPAKLEDSAVYLCASSLGASPYEQYFGPGTRLTVT.

V and J are TRBV9 and TRBJ2-1, with 10 bases aligning to TRBD2. V was clipped by 4 bases and J by 2 bases; unmatched bases: 6. Germline CDR1 SGDLS, CDR2 YYNGEE. The CDR3 contains 16 residues. The CDR3 spells CASSLSGRATYNEQFF. CDR3 in DNA: TGTGCCAGCAGCTTAAGCGGGAGGGCCACCTACAATGAGCAGTTCTTC.

The chain recombines TRBV24-1 with TRBJ1-5, with D perhaps TRBD1 (6 bases). Germline lookup yields CDR1 KGHDR and CDR2 SFDVKD. Trimming left V 5 bases short and J 7 bases short, with 11 bases between. The CDR3 is 13 amino acids. The CDR3 sequence: CATSVGARQPQHF. The CDR3 DNA sequence: TGTGCCACCAGTGTGGGGGCTAGGCAGCCCCAGCATTTT.

This chain connects TRBV2 to TRBJ2-5; possibly TRBD2 for D (5 bases). Per the germline V gene, CDR1 is SNHLY and CDR2 is FYNNEI. The V and J ends lost 2 bases and 5 bases respectively, with 12 bases between them. The CDR3 runs to 14 residues. The CDR3 region is CASSETGRGETQYF. The CDR3 DNA reads TGTGCCAGCAGTGAAACCGGGCGCGGGGAGACCCAGTACTTC.

This clone was seen repeatedly, ten times or more. The chain carries TRBV6-2 or TRBV6-3 and TRBJ2-2, with TRBD2 matching 8 bases. Germline CDR1 reads MNHEY; CDR2 reads SVGEGT. After removal of 5 bases from V and 6 bases from J, the junction contained 5 bases not matched to a gene. This CDR3 region has 14 residues. CDR3 in amino acids: CASSKREWAGELFF. The DNA for the CDR3 is TGTGCCAGCAGTAAGCGGGAGTGGGCCGGGGAGCTGTTTTTT.

The chain carries TRBV5-1 and TRBJ1-1; D remains unclear. Deletions cut 0 bases from V and 2 bases from J, with 8 bases between. Germline lookup yields CDR1 SGHRS and CDR2 YFSETQ. The length of the CDR3 is 14 residues. Written as DNA, the CDR3 is TGCGCCAGCAGCTTGGTGGCGGGAAACACTGAAGCTTTCTTT. It translates to CASSLVAGNTEAFF.

The chain employs TRBV4-1 and TRBJ2-7; the D gene is possibly TRBD2 (6 bases). Germline V lookup: CDR1 MGHRA, CDR2 YSYEKL. This CDR3 contains 14 residues. The ends were cut back, 3 bases at V and 0 bases at J, with 9 bases in the middle. The CDR3 sequence is CASSQRTNSYEQYF. CDR3 nucleotides: TGCGCCAGCAGCCAGAGGACTAACTCCTACGAGCAGTACTTC.

The V call is TRBV5-6, the J call TRBJ1-4, with a tentative D call TRBD1 (5 bases). The CDR3 has 17 amino acids. V was shortened by 3 bases and J by 0 bases, with 15 bases between the two germline ends. CDR1 SGHDT and CDR2 YYEEEE come from the germline V gene. CDR3 in amino acids: CASSSLRQSPTNEKLFF. In DNA form, the CDR3 reads TGTGCCAGCAGCTCCCTCCGACAGAGCCCAACTAATGAAAAACTGTTTTTT.

This clone was counted a few times. The CDR3 loop reads CASSLPGTGRAHEQFF. The CDR3 coding sequence is TGTGCCAGCAGCCTTCCCGGAACCGGGAGGGCCCATGAGCAGTTCTTC. The gene calls are TRBV5-4 and TRBJ2-1, with 8 bases lining up with TRBD2. The germline CDR1 and CDR2 sequences are SGHNT and YYREEE (reference sequence). The CDR3 runs 16 residues. The ends lost 4 bases at V and 8 bases at J; junction bases unmatched: 14.

The gene calls are TRBV6-2 or TRBV6-3 and TRBJ1-2; D is unresolved. V dropped 2 bases and J dropped 8 bases, with 12 bases sitting between them. The CDR3 consists of 13 residues. Germline values: CDR1 MNHEY, CDR2 SVGEGT. CDR3 region: CASSYLVLRGYTF. CDR3 nucleotide sequence: TGTGCCAGCAGTTACCTCGTACTCCGGGGCTACACCTTC.

This clone was detected only a few times. The V call is TRBV5-4, the J call TRBJ2-1; D possibly corresponds to TRBD2 (5 bases). CDR3 size: 13 residues. Germline V gene lookup returns CDR1 SGHNT and CDR2 YYREEE (reference sequence). V was trimmed by 3 bases and J by 5 bases, leaving 9 bases between them. CDR3 amino acids: CASSSGSHNEQFF. CDR3 DNA: TGTGCCAGCAGCTCGGGATCCCACAATGAGCAGTTCTTC.

The chain uses TRBV30 and TRBJ1-1; 7 bases are shared with TRBD1. Germline V gene sequence: CDR1 GTSNPN, CDR2 SVGIG (reference sequence). V lost 3 bases and J lost 6; bases outside the gene matches: 10. CDR3 length: 14 amino acids. CDR3 bases: TGTGCCTGGAGCAGAGACAGGGCAGTCGCTGAAGCTTTCTTT. This sequence encodes CAWSRDRAVAEAFF.

J is TRBJ2-1 and V is TRBV6-1; D perhaps matches TRBD2 (7 bases). The CDR3 has 17 amino acids. Germline-derived CDR1 and CDR2 are MNHNS and SASEGT. V was clipped by 0 bases and J by 7 bases, with 19 bases between them. CDR3 nucleotides: TGTGCCAGCAGTGAAGCGGCCCGAGGGGGGGCGCGGAATGAGCAGTTCTTC. This translates into CASSEAARGGARNEQFF.

The chain has TRBV27 and TRBJ1-6; 7 nucleotides agree with TRBD1. Germline CDR1 reads MNHEY; CDR2 reads SMNVEV (reference sequence). With 6 bases clipped from V and 6 bases from J, the junction kept 8 bases outside the gene matches. CDR3 length equals 15 residues. Here the CDR3 DNA reads TGTGCCAGCAGCATACAGGGGCCCAGTAATTCACCCCTCCACTTT. Its protein is CASSIQGPSNSPLHF.

The chain joins TRBV7-2 to TRBJ1-2, with no clear D. V shed 1 base and J shed 4 bases, with 10 bases lying between them. CDR1 is SGHTA and CDR2 is FQGNSA in the germline V gene. CDR3 length equals 14 residues. In DNA form, the CDR3 reads TGTGCCAGCAGCTTAGGAGGGTTTGCCTATGGCTACACCTTC. Translated, it gives CASSLGGFAYGYTF.

This chain joins TRBV28 and TRBJ2-7; D ambiguous. The CDR3 spans 13 residues. Trimming took 5 bases from V and 0 from J, leaving 8 bases between them. Germline V gives CDR1 MDHEN, CDR2 SYDVKM. CDR3 bases: TGTGCCAGCAGTCCACAGTCCTCCTACGAGCAGTACTTC. Translation: CASSPQSSYEQYF. Supplemented by reference TRBV28 and TRBJ2-7, the full variable domain reads DVKVTQSSRYLVKRTGEKVFLECVQDMDHENMFWYRQDPGLGLRLIYFSYDVKMKEKGDIPEGYSVSREKKERFSLILESASTNQTSMYLCASSPQSSYEQYFGPGTRLTVT.

This clone was observed a few times. The chain employs TRBV3-1 (or the pseudogene TRBV3-2) and TRBJ1-2; unclear D gene. Germline V lookup: CDR1 LGHDT, CDR2 YNNKEL (reference sequence). The germline V and J ends were trimmed by 5 bases and 2 bases, with 15 bases remaining between them. The CDR3 covers 15 residues. Here the CDR3 reads CASSRKGGQNYGYTF. In nucleotides, the CDR3 is TGTGCCAGCAGCAGAAAAGGAGGCCAAAACTATGGCTACACCTTC.

This clone was seen once. V gene TRBV7-2 combines with J gene TRBJ1-5, with D tentatively TRBD1 (5 bases). The CDR3 is 15 amino acids. Per the germline V gene, CDR1 is SGHTA and CDR2 is FQGNSA. The ends were cut back, 6 bases at V and 2 bases at J, with 14 bases in the middle. This CDR3 is CASRPTGGGNQPQHF. The DNA for the CDR3 is TGTGCCAGCAGACCAACGGGGGGTGGCAATCAGCCCCAGCATTTT.

This clone was found a few times. V and J are TRBV28 and TRBJ1-2, with TRBD1 matching 9 bases. V shed 4 bases, J shed 4 bases, and the junction held 7 bases outside the gene matches. This CDR3 has 15 amino acids. CDR1 is MDHEN, CDR2 SYDVKM, per germline. In nucleotides, the CDR3 is TGTGCCAGCAGTTGGAACAGGGGGCGAGGCTATGGCTACACCTTC. Its translation: CASSWNRGRGYGYTF.

The chain is built from TRBV30 and TRBJ2-3; no clear D. Deletions cut 5 bases from V and 4 bases from J, with 7 bases between. This CDR3 spans 11 amino acids. Germline CDR1 is GTSNPN and CDR2 is SVGIG (reference sequence). This chain's CDR3 is CAWAYADTQYF. CDR3 coding DNA: TGTGCCTGGGCCTATGCAGATACGCAGTATTTT.

This chain connects TRBV19 to TRBJ1-2; weak D call: TRBD1 (5 bases). Trimming removed 8 bases at V and 4 bases at J, with 17 bases between. Germline V gives CDR1 LNHDA, CDR2 SQIVND (reference sequence). CDR3 size: 14 residues. CDR3 region: CASHVGGRLYGYTF. The CDR3 DNA is TGTGCCAGTCACGTGGGGGGTAGACTCTATGGCTACACCTTC.

V usage is TRBV19 and J usage is TRBJ2-5; 12 nucleotides align to TRBD2. The V segment lost 5 bases and the J segment 4 bases; nucleotides outside the gene matches: 5. The CDR3 covers 15 residues. Looked up from germline, CDR1 is LNHDA and CDR2 is SQIVND (reference sequence). The CDR3 region is CASSPRLAGVETQYF. The CDR3 DNA is TGTGCCAGTAGTCCTAGACTAGCGGGAGTAGAGACCCAGTACTTC. The variable domain in full, with the rest retrieved from reference TRBV19 and TRBJ2-5, is DGGITQSPKYLFRKEGQNVTLSCEQNLNHDAMYWYRQDPGQGLRLIYYSQIVNDFQKGDIAEGYSVSREKKESFPLTVTSAQKNPTAFYLCASSPRLAGVETQYFGPGTRLLVL.

This sequence joins TRBV10-3 and TRBJ2-7; unclear D gene. The CDR3 sequence is 14 residues long. Germline loops: CDR1 ENHRY, CDR2 SYGVKD. Between the trimmed V and J ends, which lost 5 bases and 2 bases, there was a span of 13 bases. Here the CDR3 reads CAISPTTPPYEQYF. The CDR3 DNA follows: TGTGCCATCAGTCCGACGACTCCACCCTACGAGCAGTACTTC.

This sequence joins TRBV30 and TRBJ2-7; D unresolved. CDR3 length equals 14 residues. V gave up 3 bases and J gave up 6 bases, with 18 bases separating them. CDR1 and CDR2 from the germline V gene are GTSNPN and SVGIG (reference sequence). Here the CDR3 reads CAWRTQFPFPEQYF. As DNA, the CDR3 is TGTGCCTGGAGGACACAGTTCCCCTTTCCCGAGCAGTACTTC.

This sequence joins TRBV6-6 and TRBJ1-5; the match to TRBD1 covers 9 bases. Germline values: CDR1 MNHNY, CDR2 SVGAGI (reference sequence). The V gene end was trimmed by 5 bases and the J gene end by 9 bases; junction bases not matched to a gene: 5. The CDR3 runs 13 residues. The CDR3 sequence: CASSTGGIMPQHF. In nucleotides, the CDR3 is TGTGCCAGCAGTACAGGGGGCATTATGCCCCAGCATTTT.

This chain links TRBV5-6 with TRBJ2-3; no firm D call. Looked up from germline, CDR1 is SGHDT and CDR2 is YYEEEE. Trimming left V 4 bases short and J 6 bases short, with 9 bases between. The CDR3 has 12 residues. The CDR3 region has the DNA TGTGCCAGCAGCCGAGATCGGGATACGCAGTATTTT. It yields the protein CASSRDRDTQYF. Based on the CDR3 plus reference TRBV5-6 and TRBJ2-3, the full variable domain is DAGVTQSPTHLIKTRGQQVTLRCSPKSGHDTVSWYQQALGQGPQFIFQYYEEEERQRGNFPDRFSGHQFPNYSSELNVNALLLGDSALYLCASSRDRDTQYFGPGTRLTVL.

The chain combines TRBV18 with TRBJ2-6, with 9 bases fitting TRBD2. The CDR3 is 19 amino acids. Trimming took 3 bases from V and 0 from J; bases not matched to a gene: 9. Germline CDR1 and CDR2: KGHSH and LQKENI. The CDR3 loop reads CASSPRLAGSSSGANVLTF. In DNA, the CDR3 is TGTGCCAGCTCACCGCGGCTAGCGGGATCCTCCTCTGGGGCCAACGTCCTGACTTTC. Supplemented by reference TRBV18 and TRBJ2-6, the full variable domain reads NAGVMQNPRHLVRRRGQEARLRCSPMKGHSHVYWYRQLPEEGLKFMVYLQKENIIDESGMPKERFSAEFPKEGPSILRIQQVVRGDSAAYFCASSPRLAGSSSGANVLTFGAGSRLTVL.

This clone was counted ten times or more. V gene TRBV28 combines with J gene TRBJ1-5; 7 bases align to TRBD1. Germline loops: CDR1 MDHEN, CDR2 SYDVKM. This CDR3 spans 16 amino acids. The V segment lost 6 bases and the J segment 0 bases; nucleotides outside the gene matches: 8. The chain's CDR3 is CASSDKGAFSNQPQHF. For the CDR3, the DNA is TGTGCCAGCAGCGACAAGGGGGCGTTTAGCAATCAGCCCCAGCATTTT.

This sequence joins TRBV6-5 and TRBJ1-2; TRBD1 might be the D (5 bases). The CDR3 is made up of 14 amino acids. Germline V gene sequence: CDR1 MNHEY, CDR2 SVGAGI. The V and J ends lost 2 bases and 10 bases respectively, with 17 bases between them. The CDR3 bases are TGTGCCAGCAGTTACGGGGTGCGGGGGGTGGACTACACCTTC. Its translation: CASSYGVRGVDYTF.

The CDR3: CASSQEGLADEQYF. CDR3 DNA: TGTGCCAGCAGCCAAGAGGGACTAGCGGACGAGCAGTACTTC. The chain recombines TRBV3-1 (or the pseudogene TRBV3-2) with TRBJ2-7; 11 bases match TRBD2. The ends lost 0 bases at V and 5 bases at J; junction bases unmatched: 0. The CDR3 consists of 14 residues. Germline V lookup: CDR1 LGHDT, CDR2 YNNKEL (reference sequence).

There are a few counts of this clone. CDR3 DNA: TGTGCCAGCAGCTTAGTAACCCTAGCGGACACCGGGGAGCTGTTTTTT. Translation: CASSLVTLADTGELFF. V and J are TRBV11-3 and TRBJ2-2; 7 nucleotides line up with TRBD2. Germline-derived CDR1 and CDR2 are SGHNT and YENEEA. The CDR3 has 16 residues. Trimming cost V 1 base and J 3 bases; bases outside gene matches: 5.